This TCR beta chain was sequenced during a study of early T cells in non-severe SARS-CoV-2 infection. Study-level background: From unsorted whole blood, bulk RNA was sequenced, and the chains remained unpaired.

A remark on this clonotype: The antigen is unknown.

Deletions cut 1 base from V and 2 bases from J, with 13 bases between. The germline gives CDR1 SNHLY, CDR2 FYNNEI. This CDR3 has 16 residues. General study points: Lookups in VDJdb leaned toward anti-spike CD8 responses and missed private and CD4 specificities.

Each CDR3 protein gets one entry after TCRdb re-called the 5' RACE reads with MiXCR. The data show some 71,000 distinct CDR3 sequences, about an eighth seen once. The source is an adult who was a healthcare worker with PCR-confirmed SARS-CoV-2 infection or an uninfected control (not recorded which). The chain couples TRBV2 to TRBJ2-3; D perhaps matches TRBD2 (7 bases). The specimen was whole blood. The CDR3 DNA reads TGTGCCAGCAGTGAAGTACGCGGGGGCCCCACAGATACGCAGTATTTT. This sequence encodes CASSEVRGGPTDTQYF.